This T cell receptor beta chain comes out of a study of T cell responses to AZD1222 COVID-19 vaccine (dated by TCRdb to the early 2020s). About the study as a whole: Because spike-specific TCR depth and breadth did not differ between the two schedules, AZD1222 recipients who got a second dose at roughly 4 weeks were pooled with those who got a second dose at roughly 12 weeks. TCR sequencing was performed for roughly 240 trial participants, of whom about 200 were given two doses of AZD1222 and some 25 were given two doses of MenACWY control vaccine. Trial participants were enrolled by age into 18-55, 56-69 and 70-plus year subgroups, with 148, 28 and 57 TCR-sequenced participants respectively.

Comment on this clone: Its cognate antigen has yet to be identified. Base qualities were left out, and no much larger clone turns up one base away.

This specimen's time point label, interpreted: baseline before first vaccination. Vaccinee samples came from UK trials COV001 and COV002, including a single-blind randomized controlled phase 2/3 trial of AZD1222 (ChAdOx1 nCoV-19) in healthy adults. For TCRbeta chain sequencing, PBMC samples were collected from trial participants at day 0 and at day 28 after the second dose. The CDR3 regions of human TCRbeta chains were analyzed by immunosequencing. As for the authors' bioinformatics: Repertoire TCRs were matched against a reference library of SARS-CoV-2-specific TCRs generated with the MIRA antigen-specificity platform. Breadth was defined as the fraction of unique TCRs that were SARS-CoV-2-associated, and depth was defined as the fraction of total T cells that were SARS-CoV-2-associated. Using the MIRA data, each spike-specific TCR was assigned both to the spike region to which the TCR was reactive and to a CD4 or CD8 class. Log10-transformed breadth and depth values were compared by one-way ANOVA with Sidak's multiple comparisons tests. TCRdb carries this immuneACCESS record with in-frame sequences only. Its versions omit some clonotypes, under half of them owing to an unresolved V gene in the studies checked, with the rest unexplained. The D gene and trimming were derived from the DNA, and the V and J assignments and clone size from that table. The sample table records about 62,000 clones; roughly three quarters of these occur just once. Jointly, the top ten make up more than 13% of the sample.

Findings and caveats that apply to the study as a whole: The vaccine-associated CD4 TCRs covered the entire spike protein, and the dominant responses fell in regions 160-218 and 743-854. Reportedly, close to half of the unique spike-specific TCRs recognized epitopes lying outside the regions that are mutated in the B.1.351 and B.1.1.7 variants. Participants were mostly white British and included more females than males, and it was suggested by the authors that clonal diversity may have been underestimated. After two AZD1222 doses, both the breadth and the depth of spike-specific TCRs were significantly higher than at day 0 and than in MenACWY recipients. Conclusions about previously exposed vaccinees are limited, since just five to seven AZD1222 recipients were seropositive for SARS-CoV-2 at baseline. In the small 56-69-year group, the increase in depth fell short of significance, most likely because of low power. No day 14 peak-response samples were available, so repertoires were characterized only after the peak T cell response.

The CDR3 covers 13 residues, taking in both the cysteine and the phenylalanine. Only the CDR3 DNA stays, 39 bases, in frame from base 1. Trimming takes 7 bases from V and 4 bases from J, and the germline ends sit 11 bases apart. The sequence was obtained from an adult in good health. Here the chain combines TRBV12-3 or TRBV12-4 and TRBJ1-3, with no reliable assignment of the D segment. The specimen comprised peripheral blood, sampled on day 0 of AZD1222 vaccination. The CDR3 region reads CASTPRYGNTIYF. The DNA sequence is TGTGCCAGCACCCCTAGATACGGAAACACCATATATTTT.